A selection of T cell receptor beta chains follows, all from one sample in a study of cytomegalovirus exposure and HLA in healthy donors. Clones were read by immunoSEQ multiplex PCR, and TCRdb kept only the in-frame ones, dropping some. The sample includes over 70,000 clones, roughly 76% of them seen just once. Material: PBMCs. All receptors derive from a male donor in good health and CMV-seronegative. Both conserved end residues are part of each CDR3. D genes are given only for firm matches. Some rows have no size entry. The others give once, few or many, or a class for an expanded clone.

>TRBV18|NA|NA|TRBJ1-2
TGTGCCAGCTCACCCCCGGAGTTTTATGGCTACACCTTC
CASSPPEFYGYTF
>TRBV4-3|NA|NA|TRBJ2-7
TGCGCCAGCAGCCAAGAACTGTCCCTAGCCTACGAGCAGTACTTC
CASSQELSLAYEQYF
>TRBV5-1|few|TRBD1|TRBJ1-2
TGCGCCAGCAGTTACGGGACAGCGAGCTATGGCTACACCTTC
CASSYGTASYGYTF
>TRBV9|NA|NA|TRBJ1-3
TGTGCCAGCAGGCCCGGAGGGGCTGGAAACACCATATATTTT
CASRPGGAGNTIYF
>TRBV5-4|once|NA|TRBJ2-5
TGTGCCAGCAGCTTGGTGGGTCGGGGAGAGACCCAGTACTTC
CASSLVGRGETQYF
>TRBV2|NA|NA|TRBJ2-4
TGTGCCAGCAGCCTCGACTGGGACACCAACAACAGTCAGTACTTC
CASSLDWDTNNSQYF
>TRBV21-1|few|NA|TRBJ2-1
TGTGCCAGCAGCTTCAGGGGGGATGAGCAGTTCTTC
CASSFRGDEQFF
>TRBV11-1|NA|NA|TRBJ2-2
TGTGCCAGCAGCTTAATAGGAGGGGTGGGGGAGCTGTTTTTT
CASSLIGGVGELFF
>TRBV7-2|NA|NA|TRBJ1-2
TGTGCCGGCTCGGGGGACTATGGCTACACCTTC
CAGSGDYGYTF
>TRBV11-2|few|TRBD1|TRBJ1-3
TGTGCCAGCAGTTACAACAGGGGAATCTCTGGAAACACCATATATTTT
CASSYNRGISGNTIYF
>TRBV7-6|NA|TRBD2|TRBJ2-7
TGTGCCAGCAGGGGGATTTCGACTAGCGGGAGGGCCTACGAGCAGTACTTC
CASRGISTSGRAYEQYF
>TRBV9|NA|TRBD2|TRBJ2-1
TGTGCCAGCAGCGTAGAAGTAGCGGGGTACAATGAGCAGTTCTTC
CASSVEVAGYNEQFF
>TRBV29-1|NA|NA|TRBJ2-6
TGCAGCGCAGACCAGGCTGGGGCCAACGGCCTGACTTTC
CSADQAGANGLTF